The 14 T cell receptor beta chains below were found in one sample sequenced in a study of T-cell reconstitution after alpha-beta-depleted transplantation in children. During its preparation, the TCRbeta library received unique molecular identifiers. MiXCR was run by TCRdb on the PCR reads, yielding one entry per CDR3 protein. The sample lists 150,000 to 250,000 distinct CDR3 sequences; roughly 15% were seen once. Sequenced material: PBMCs from the stem cell graft donor, taken from the stem cell graft. The receptor set was obtained from a human donor who donated a stem cell graft to a child with acute lymphoblastic leukemia.

This clonotype came up many times. The V and J genes are TRBV20-1 and TRBJ2-7, with 10 positions matching TRBD2. CDR3 length: 16 amino acids. Losses at the gene ends were 6 bases for V and 4 bases for J; bases not matched to a gene: 15. Germline CDR1 reads DFQATT; CDR2 reads SNEGSKA (reference sequence). The CDR3 sequence is CSANPGTAGGPYEQYF. The CDR3, as DNA: TGCAGTGCAAACCCAGGGACAGCGGGAGGGCCATACGAGCAGTACTTC.

There are many counts of this clonotype. The V call is TRBV20-1, the J call TRBJ2-1; D remains ambiguous. CDR1 DFQATT and CDR2 SNEGSKA come from the germline V gene (reference sequence). V was clipped by 3 bases and J by 4 bases, with 10 bases between them. The CDR3 is 13 amino acids. CDR3 nucleotides: TGCAGTGCTAGTGTGGTGTCATACAATGAGCAGTTCTTC. Its translation is CSASVVSYNEQFF.

This clonotype was observed many times. V usage is TRBV12-3 or TRBV12-4 and J usage is TRBJ1-1, with D tentatively TRBD1 (5 bases). V was pared by 3 bases and J by 4 bases, with 15 bases between. This CDR3 region has 15 residues. The CDR3 spells CASSFPGDLGTEAFF. The CDR3 DNA follows: TGTGCCAGCAGTTTCCCGGGGGATCTGGGCACTGAAGCTTTCTTT.

The sample holds many counts of this clonotype. The chain uses TRBV7-8 and TRBJ1-2; D might be TRBD1 (6 bases). This CDR3 has 12 residues. Germline assignment: CDR1 SGHVS and CDR2 FQNEAQ. V was pared by 5 bases and J by 8 bases, with 12 bases between. CDR3 loop: CASSLQGRGYTF. Here the CDR3 DNA reads TGTGCCAGCAGCCTACAGGGTCGGGGCTACACCTTC.

This clonotype has a count of ten or more. In nucleotides, the CDR3 is TGCGCCAGCAGCCCGGGGGGAGAGGATACGCAGTATTTT. Amino acid sequence: CASSPGGEDTQYF. J is TRBJ2-3 and V is TRBV5-1; TRBD2 aligns across 7 bases. The CDR3 is 13 residues long. Germline V gene lookup returns CDR1 SGHRS and CDR2 YFSETQ. With V trimmed by 4 bases and J by 6 bases, 5 bases remained unmatched.

This clonotype was observed many times. The genes are TRBV5-1 and TRBJ2-7; tentatively, D is TRBD2 (5 bases). Germline V gene lookup returns CDR1 SGHRS and CDR2 YFSETQ. V shed 0 bases and J shed 2 bases, with 9 bases lying between them. CDR3 length: 14 residues. CDR3 in DNA: TGCGCCAGCAGCTTGGAGGAGGCTACCTACGAGCAGTACTTC. Translation gives CASSLEEATYEQYF.

This clonotype was seen ten or more times. This chain joins TRBV27 and TRBJ2-1, with 9 nucleotides matching TRBD2. The V and J ends lost 5 bases and 8 bases, in that order; junction bases with no gene match: 7. Germline-derived CDR1 and CDR2 are MNHEY and SMNVEV (reference sequence). The CDR3 has 14 amino acids. CDR3 region: CASSQKREDDEQFF. The CDR3 DNA follows: TGTGCCAGCAGTCAGAAGCGGGAGGATGATGAGCAGTTCTTC.

The table lists this clonotype with a few counts. The chain uses TRBV5-1 and TRBJ2-1; 10 bases fit TRBD2. Germline assignment: CDR1 SGHRS and CDR2 YFSETQ. The CDR3 sequence is 16 residues long. Trimming at V came to 5 bases and at J to 7 bases, leaving 12 bases not matched to a gene. The CDR3 region is CASSFGLAGVGNEQFF. DNA of the CDR3: TGCGCCAGCAGTTTTGGGCTAGCGGGAGTAGGAAATGAGCAGTTCTTC.

This clonotype was detected ten times or more. The chain carries TRBV9 and TRBJ2-2; D is undetermined. CDR3 length: 14 residues. With 0 bases removed from V and 8 bases from J, the gap between germline ends came to 11 bases. CDR1 is SGDLS and CDR2 is YYNGEE in the germline V gene. The CDR3 region is CASSVGDGLGELFF. The CDR3 DNA reads TGTGCCAGCAGCGTAGGTGACGGATTGGGGGAGCTGTTTTTT.

This rearrangement joins TRBV12-5 to TRBJ2-7; D gene ambiguous. Between the trimmed V and J ends, which lost 1 base and 2 bases, there was a span of 0 bases. The CDR3 is 11 residues long. Looked up from germline, CDR1 is LGHNT and CDR2 is FRNRAP. The CDR3 region is CASGLAYEQYF. In DNA form, the CDR3 reads TGTGCTAGTGGTTTGGCCTACGAGCAGTACTTC.

Ten or more counts support this clonotype. This chain uses TRBV12-3 or TRBV12-4 with TRBJ2-7, with D possibly being TRBD1 or TRBD2 (6 bases each). The CDR3 is made up of 13 amino acids. The germline V and J ends were trimmed by 5 bases and 5 bases, with 13 bases remaining between them. The CDR3 DNA follows: TGTGCCAGCAGTCCGAGGGGGGAGAACGAGCAGTACTTC. This codes for CASSPRGENEQYF.

This clonotype was detected many times. V gene TRBV12-3 or TRBV12-4 combines with J gene TRBJ1-2; D call uncertain. There are 13 residues in the CDR3. Deletions cut 7 bases from V and 3 bases from J, with 12 bases between. The DNA for the CDR3 is TGTGCCAGCATGGTCCCGGGCCACTATGGCTACACCTTC. This codes for CASMVPGHYGYTF.

This clonotype was recorded at least ten times. The rearrangement links TRBV4-1 to TRBJ2-2; maybe TRBD2 (5 bases). The ends were cut back, 7 bases at V and 0 bases at J, with 12 bases in the middle. This CDR3 region has 15 residues. Germline V gene lookup returns CDR1 MGHRA and CDR2 YSYEKL. The CDR3 region has the DNA TGCGCCAGCATCCTGGAGGTGACGAACACCGGGGAGCTGTTTTTT. Translating gives CASILEVTNTGELFF.

This clonotype was detected ten times or more. The gene calls are TRBV14 and TRBJ2-1; D not resolved. Germline values: CDR1 SGHDN, CDR2 FVKESK. V gave up 2 bases and J gave up 7 bases, with 6 bases separating them. The CDR3 extends over 12 amino acids. CDR3 nucleotides: TGTGCCAGCAGCCAACTACGAAATGAGCAGTTCTTC. Its protein product is CASSQLRNEQFF.